Following are 19 T cell receptor beta chains from one sample sequenced in a study of cytomegalovirus exposure and HLA in healthy donors. This PCR relied on a set of 60 Vbeta primers and 13 Jbeta primers. Clones were read by immunoSEQ multiplex PCR, and TCRdb kept only the in-frame ones, dropping some. The sample has about 160,000 clones; 70% are singletons. Sequencing used PBMCs. The source is a man aged 18 to 29 in good health and CMV-seropositive.

The chain employs TRBV2 and TRBJ2-1; maybe TRBD1 (6 bases). The germline gives CDR1 SNHLY, CDR2 FYNNEI. The CDR3 has 12 residues. Trimming removed 6 bases at V and 5 bases at J, with 8 bases between. Written as DNA, the CDR3 is TGTGCCAGCAGGGACAGAAACAATGAGCAGTTCTTC. Its translation is CASRDRNNEQFF.

The chain combines TRBV5-4 with TRBJ2-3; D is perhaps TRBD2 (6 bases). CDR1 and CDR2 from the germline V gene are SGHNT and YYREEE (reference sequence). The CDR3 is 18 residues long. Trimming stripped 0 bases from V and 0 bases from J, with 17 bases between. The CDR3 loop reads CASSLGWFVAASTDTQYF. CDR3 nucleotide sequence: TGTGCCAGCAGCTTGGGGTGGTTTGTAGCGGCTAGCACAGATACGCAGTATTTT.

The V call is TRBV29-1, the J call TRBJ2-5; 7 bases are shared with TRBD2. Trimming at V came to 5 bases and at J to 5 bases, leaving 5 bases not matched to a gene. The germline CDR1 and CDR2 sequences are SQVTM and ANQGSEA. The CDR3 is 12 residues long. CDR3 sequence (DNA): TGCAGCGTTAACATCGGGGGGGAGACCCAGTACTTC. As protein: CSVNIGGETQYF.

This chain joins TRBV5-1 and TRBJ1-1, with 12 positions matching TRBD1. Germline values: CDR1 SGHRS, CDR2 YFSETQ. The CDR3 runs 15 residues. V trimming: 4 bases; J trimming: 5 bases; junction bases outside the gene matches: 6. As DNA, the CDR3 is TGCGCCAGCAGCCCAAGGGACAGGGGGCCTACTGAAGCTTTCTTT. It yields the protein CASSPRDRGPTEAFF.

The chain carries TRBV2 and TRBJ2-3; weak D call: TRBD1 (6 bases). There are 15 residues in the CDR3. V was clipped by 3 bases and J by 0 bases, with 10 bases between them. The germline V gene encodes CDR1 SNHLY and CDR2 FYNNEI. The CDR3 sequence: CASSEGAFSTDTQYF. The CDR3 DNA is TGTGCCAGCAGTGAGGGGGCGTTTAGCACAGATACGCAGTATTTT.

This chain links TRBV5-4 with TRBJ2-1; TRBD2 agrees at 10 bases. V trimming: 5 bases; J trimming: 9 bases; junction bases outside the gene matches: 11. Germline V gene lookup returns CDR1 SGHNT and CDR2 YYREEE (reference sequence). This CDR3 contains 15 residues. The CDR3 region is CASSYGTSDASEQFF. The CDR3 coding sequence is TGTGCCAGCAGTTACGGGACTAGCGACGCTAGTGAGCAGTTCTTC.

The gene calls are TRBV5-1 and TRBJ1-2; D may be TRBD1 (5 bases). The CDR3 runs 17 residues. V was pared by 4 bases and J by 1 base, with 20 bases between. The germline gives CDR1 SGHRS, CDR2 YFSETQ. The CDR3 nucleotides read TGCGCCAGCAGCCCGGGCGCAGGGCGCTCAAATAACTATGGCTACACCTTC. The encoded protein is CASSPGAGRSNNYGYTF.

The sample holds a few counts of this clone. This chain links TRBV6-1 with TRBJ2-6; D ambiguous. Trimming took off 0 bases at V and 0 bases at J, with 9 bases between the two ends. This CDR3 has 17 amino acids. Germline V CDR1 and CDR2: MNHNS, SASEGT. CDR3 coding DNA: TGTGCCAGCAGTGAAGCAGCCGTGAACTCTGGGGCCAACGTCCTGACTTTC. This encodes CASSEAAVNSGANVLTF.

This clone was observed a few times. The CDR3 coding sequence is TGTGCCAGCAGCCAAGAACGGACAGCCTATGCCCAGGGTGAAAAACTGTTTTTT. It specifies CASSQERTAYAQGEKLFF. The rearrangement links TRBV4-2 to TRBJ1-4, with D tentatively TRBD1 (6 bases). The CDR3 length is 18 residues. With 0 bases removed from V and 7 bases from J, the gap between germline ends came to 21 bases. Germline CDR1 reads LGHNA; CDR2 reads YNFKEQ.

The J gene is TRBJ1-2, the V gene TRBV2; tentatively, D is TRBD1 (6 bases). Germline CDR1 is SNHLY and CDR2 is FYNNEI. CDR3 length: 17 residues. V dropped 5 bases and J dropped 0 bases, with 19 bases sitting between them. CDR3 sequence: CASSPYNRVGANYGYTF. The CDR3 bases are TGTGCCAGCAGTCCATATAACAGGGTTGGGGCTAACTATGGCTACACCTTC.

The chain has TRBV5-6 and TRBJ1-1, with 8 positions matching TRBD1. The CDR3 has 12 amino acids. Germline V gives CDR1 SGHDT, CDR2 YYEEEE. After removal of 5 bases from V and 5 bases from J, the junction contained 2 bases not matched to a gene. CDR3 sequence: CASRQGGTEAFF. The CDR3 region has the DNA TGTGCCAGCAGACAGGGGGGGACTGAAGCTTTCTTT.

The J gene is TRBJ2-2, the V gene TRBV30; maybe TRBD2 (5 bases). CDR3 length: 11 residues. The germline V gene has CDR1 GTSNPN and CDR2 SVGIG (reference sequence). The V end was cut by 5 bases, the J end by 6 bases, with 7 bases between. CDR3 sequence (DNA): TGTGCCTGGGGAGGTGCCGGGGAGCTGTTTTTT. Its translation is CAWGGAGELFF. Full variable domain (outside the CDR3, taken from reference TRBV30 and TRBJ2-2): SQTIHQWPATLVQPVGSPLSLECTVEGTSNPNLYWYRQAAGRGLQLLFYSVGIGQISSEVPQNLSASRPQDRQFILSSKKLLLSDSGFYLCAWGGAGELFFGEGSRLTVL.

The chain has TRBV6-1 and TRBJ2-7; TRBD2 matches at 11 bases. The CDR3 extends over 15 amino acids. Germline lookup yields CDR1 MNHNS and CDR2 SASEGT. J lost 6 bases, V lost 4 bases, and 8 bases had no gene match. The CDR3 is CASSVLAGDFSEQYV. In DNA form, the CDR3 reads TGTGCCAGCAGTGTACTAGCGGGAGATTTCAGCGAGCAGTACGTC.

This chain joins TRBV2 and TRBJ1-3, with D possibly being TRBD1 (5 bases). CDR3 size: 13 residues. Germline CDR1 reads SNHLY; CDR2 reads FYNNEI. V was trimmed by 8 bases and J by 4 bases, leaving 12 bases between them. In nucleotides, the CDR3 is TGTGCCAGCGAAGACCCAGGGGGAAACACCATATATTTT. Protein: CASEDPGGNTIYF.

This clone was seen just once. V and J are TRBV25-1 and TRBJ1-1; 8 bases agree with TRBD1. The CDR3 is 15 residues long. CDR1 is MGHDK, CDR2 SYGVNS, per germline. The junction had 11 bases not matched to a gene; V was cut back by 6 bases and J by 5 bases. The CDR3 nucleotides are TGTGCCAGCAGCCGCACCCTGACAGGGGAGACTGAAGCTTTCTTT. Its translation is CASSRTLTGETEAFF.

V usage is TRBV7-8 and J usage is TRBJ1-2; D remains unclear. The CDR3 length is 13 residues. V lost 5 bases to trimming and J lost 4 bases, with 11 bases between them. Germline lookup yields CDR1 SGHVS and CDR2 FQNEAQ. CDR3 in DNA: TGTGCCAGCAGCCTAGACATCCTCTATGGCTACACCTTC. Protein sequence: CASSLDILYGYTF.

V usage is TRBV19 and J usage is TRBJ1-2; 9 bases agree with TRBD1. J gave up 4 bases and V 7 bases, and 10 bases lay outside the gene matches. The CDR3 has 15 residues. CDR1 LNHDA and CDR2 SQIVND come from the germline V gene (reference sequence). The chain's CDR3 is CASTSPGQGGYGYTF. CDR3 DNA sequence: TGTGCCAGTACCTCTCCGGGACAGGGAGGCTATGGCTACACCTTC.

This clone has more than one count but fewer than ten. This sequence joins TRBV25-1 and TRBJ2-1; the match to TRBD2 covers 11 bases. Germline assignment: CDR1 MGHDK and CDR2 SYGVNS. V dropped 2 bases and J dropped 3; count of bases not matched to a gene: 3. The CDR3 spans 16 residues. The CDR3 region has the DNA TGTGCCAGCAGTGAAGGGACTAGCGGAGTCTACAATGAGCAGTTCTTC. Translation: CASSEGTSGVYNEQFF.

The chain recombines TRBV19 with TRBJ2-3; D is undetermined. Germline CDR1 reads LNHDA; CDR2 reads SQIVND (reference sequence). Trimming shortened V by 7 bases and J by 4 bases, and 15 bases separated the two germline ends. This CDR3 has 14 amino acids. This chain's CDR3 is CASKTKPQADTQYF. DNA for the CDR3: TGTGCCAGTAAAACGAAACCCCAGGCAGATACGCAGTATTTT.